This T cell receptor beta chain was captured by sequencing in a study of cytomegalovirus exposure and HLA in healthy donors. Findings of the study overall: Later work found most CMV-associated TCR beta chains apparently HLA-restricted. Immune exposure information comprised only CMV serostatus. Earlier analysis looked at TCR beta V segments, and most were productive about 87% or about 30% of the time.

This clone was found a few times. Its target is not known. PCR primers comprised 60 Vbeta and 13 Jbeta primers. Methods used by the authors: About 10 million of tens of millions of unique TCR beta chains were shared, per a later count. Profiled with immunoSEQ multiplex PCR; TCRdb holds only in-frame clones, not every one. That table supplies the V and J calls and clone size; D and trimming were determined from the DNA. The table records about 140,000 clones, about three quarters of them present only once. The sequencing sample was made of PBMCs. This clonotype was obtained from a human donor in good health.

The CDR3 DNA reads as TGTGCCAGTAGTCCCGAGACAGGGAATGAAAAACTGTTTTTT. Protein product: CASSPETGNEKLFF. The chain links TRBV19 to TRBJ1-4; TRBD1 matches 7 bases. The V and J ends lost 5 bases and 5 bases, in that order; junction bases with no gene match: 5. The CDR3 contains 14 residues. Germline V CDR1 and CDR2: LNHDA, SQIVND (reference sequence). Complete variable domain (other parts from reference TRBV19 and TRBJ1-4): DGGITQSPKYLFRKEGQNVTLSCEQNLNHDAMYWYRQDPGQGLRLIYYSQIVNDFQKGDIAEGYSVSREKKESFPLTVTSAQKNPTAFYLCASSPETGNEKLFFGSGTQLSVL.